The 14 T cell receptor beta chains presented below share a single source sample, sequenced in a study of PD-1 blockade in classical Hodgkin lymphoma. Repertoires were generated with immunoSEQ multiplex PCR, while TCRdb's copy carries only in-frame clones and drops some. The data contain 70,000 or so clones, 70% to 80% of them singletons. Each patient's relapse followed autologous stem cell transplantation, and brentuximab vedotin exposure varied. Material: peripheral blood mononuclear cells (PBMCs), obtained before the second cycle of nivolumab. These receptors all stem from a human donor with classical Hodgkin lymphoma.

J is TRBJ1-2 and V is TRBV6-5, with 7 bases aligning to TRBD1. This CDR3 is 15 amino acids long. CDR1 is MNHEY and CDR2 is SVGAGI in the germline V gene. V lost 0 bases, J lost 4 bases, and 5 bases stayed unmatched. In DNA, the CDR3 is TGTGCCAGCAGTTACTCGGTGACAGGGAGCTATGGCTACACCTTC. Translated, it gives CASSYSVTGSYGYTF.

The rearrangement uses TRBV5-4 and TRBJ2-5; the D is unclear. In germline, CDR1 is SGHNT, CDR2 YYREEE (reference sequence). V was clipped by 0 bases and J by 2 bases, with 8 bases between them. The CDR3 contains 14 residues. The CDR3 bases are TGTGCCAGCAGCTTGGAACTCAGTCAAGAGACCCAGTACTTC. Translating gives CASSLELSQETQYF. Full variable domain (outside the CDR3, taken from reference TRBV5-4 and TRBJ2-5): ETGVTQSPTHLIKTRGQQVTLRCSSQSGHNTVSWYQQALGQGPQFIFQYYREEENGRGNFPPRFSGLQFPNYSSELNVNALELDDSALYLCASSLELSQETQYFGPGTRLLVL.

The chain uses TRBV20-1 and TRBJ1-1, with D unresolved. This CDR3 region has 11 residues. V lost 3 bases to trimming and J lost 10 bases, with 12 bases between them. Germline assignment: CDR1 DFQATT and CDR2 SNEGSKA (reference sequence). The CDR3 spells CSASFQTGAFF. In DNA form, the CDR3 reads TGCAGTGCTAGTTTTCAGACGGGAGCTTTCTTT.

V usage is TRBV5-8 and J usage is TRBJ1-2, with 10 bases identical to TRBD1. The CDR3 extends over 17 amino acids. The J segment lost 3 bases and the V segment lost 2 bases, leaving 10 bases of the junction unmatched. From germline, CDR1 is SGHTS and CDR2 YDEGEE. In DNA, the CDR3 is TGTGCCAGCAGCTTTCCCGGGACAGGGGTTTTGGACTATGGCTACACCTTC. Translating it yields CASSFPGTGVLDYGYTF. The full variable domain, in which reference TRBV5-8 and TRBJ1-2 provide the parts outside the CDR3, is EAGVTQSPTHLIKTRGQQATLRCSPISGHTSVYWYQQALGLGLQFLLWYDEGEERNRGNFPPRFSGRQFPNYSSELNVNALELEDSALYLCASSFPGTGVLDYGYTFGSGTRLTVV.

The gene calls are TRBV19 and TRBJ1-1, with D perhaps matching TRBD1 (5 bases). V gave up 2 bases and J gave up 1 base, with 14 bases separating them. The CDR3 spans 16 residues. Germline V gene sequence: CDR1 LNHDA, CDR2 SQIVND (reference sequence). CDR3 in amino acids: CASSIPLRQGNTEAFF. The CDR3 bases are TGTGCCAGTAGTATACCCCTTCGCCAGGGGAACACTGAAGCTTTCTTT.

The chain recombines TRBV7-9 with TRBJ1-1; a weak D match, TRBD1 (6 bases). This CDR3 contains 18 residues. Germline CDR1 SEHNR, CDR2 FQNEAQ (reference sequence). Trimming took 5 bases from V and 3 from J, leaving 25 bases between them. CDR3 protein: CASSHYLAPRGGYTEAFF. The CDR3 DNA sequence: TGTGCCAGCAGCCACTACTTAGCCCCGAGAGGGGGGTACACTGAAGCTTTCTTT.

A remark on this clone: A much larger clone is a single base away; this may be a read error. V and J are TRBV7-9 and TRBJ1-6, with a possible D match to TRBD1 (5 bases). The germline V gene has CDR1 SEHNR and CDR2 FQNEAQ (reference sequence). The germline V and J ends were trimmed by 1 base and 8 bases, with 15 bases remaining between them. The CDR3 loop spans 16 amino acids. This CDR3 reads CASSLVGHGGDSPLHF. The CDR3 nucleotides read TGTGCCAGCAGCTTAGTGGGGCATGGCGGGGATTCACCCCTCCACTTT.

The chain has TRBV6-6 and TRBJ2-2; no clear D gene. The CDR3 sequence is 13 residues long. With 5 bases removed from V and 4 bases from J, the gap between germline ends came to 8 bases. From germline, CDR1 is MNHNY and CDR2 SVGAGI (reference sequence). The CDR3 coding sequence is TGTGCCAGCAGTCTAGAACTCACCGGGGAGCTGTTTTTT. Its protein is CASSLELTGELFF.

Note on this clone: An end of the junction does not agree with germline; a read error may underlie this. V usage is TRBV7-7 and J usage is TRBJ2-1, with D uncertain. Germline CDR1 reads SSHAT; CDR2 reads FNYEAQ (reference sequence). This CDR3 is 14 amino acids long. The CDR3 protein is CASSLGPRYNEQFF. For the CDR3, the DNA is TGTGCTAGCAGCTTAGGCCCCCGCTACAATGAGCAGTTCTTC.

J is TRBJ2-7 and V is TRBV7-8, with D maybe TRBD1 (6 bases). Germline values: CDR1 SGHVS, CDR2 FQNEAQ. With 4 bases removed from V and 0 bases from J, the gap between germline ends came to 7 bases. CDR3 size: 13 residues. CDR3 residues: CASSSGHSYEQYF. The CDR3 DNA follows: TGTGCCAGCAGCTCGGGACACTCCTACGAGCAGTACTTC.

The chain has TRBV6-5 and TRBJ1-6, with TRBD1 as a possible D gene (6 bases). The CDR3 sequence is 14 residues long. Trimming pared 6 bases from V and 9 bases from J, leaving 15 bases between. Germline CDR1 MNHEY, CDR2 SVGAGI. This CDR3 reads CASRTTGFFSPLHF. CDR3 DNA sequence: TGTGCCAGCAGGACTACAGGGTTTTTTTCACCCCTCCACTTT.

This chain joins TRBV5-4 and TRBJ2-3; 8 bases are a match to TRBD1. In germline, CDR1 is SGHNT, CDR2 YYREEE (reference sequence). The CDR3 is 17 amino acids. The V gene end was trimmed by 0 bases and the J gene end by 5 bases; junction bases not matched to a gene: 11. The CDR3 DNA reads TGTGCCAGCAGCTTGGAAATAGTTGGCAGGGGGCGAGATACGCAGTATTTT. Protein product: CASSLEIVGRGRDTQYF.

With respect to this clone: Different DNA sequences within this sample yield the same CDR3. The chain employs TRBV15 and TRBJ1-1; no clear D. CDR1 is LNHNV and CDR2 is YYDKDF in the germline V gene (reference sequence). V was pared by 5 bases and J by 0 bases, with 10 bases between. The CDR3 sequence is 14 residues long. As DNA, the CDR3 is TGTGCCACCAGCTCCGGAGGCATGAACACTGAAGCTTTCTTT. Translation: CATSSGGMNTEAFF.

The chain couples TRBV11-2 to TRBJ2-1; TRBD1 matches at 7 bases. The CDR3 spans 13 residues. The germline V gene has CDR1 SGHAT and CDR2 FQNNGV. Losses at the gene ends were 5 bases for V and 7 bases for J; bases not matched to a gene: 5. DNA for the CDR3: TGTGCCAGCAGCACCGACAGGGTTAATGAGCAGTTCTTC. Translated, it gives CASSTDRVNEQFF.